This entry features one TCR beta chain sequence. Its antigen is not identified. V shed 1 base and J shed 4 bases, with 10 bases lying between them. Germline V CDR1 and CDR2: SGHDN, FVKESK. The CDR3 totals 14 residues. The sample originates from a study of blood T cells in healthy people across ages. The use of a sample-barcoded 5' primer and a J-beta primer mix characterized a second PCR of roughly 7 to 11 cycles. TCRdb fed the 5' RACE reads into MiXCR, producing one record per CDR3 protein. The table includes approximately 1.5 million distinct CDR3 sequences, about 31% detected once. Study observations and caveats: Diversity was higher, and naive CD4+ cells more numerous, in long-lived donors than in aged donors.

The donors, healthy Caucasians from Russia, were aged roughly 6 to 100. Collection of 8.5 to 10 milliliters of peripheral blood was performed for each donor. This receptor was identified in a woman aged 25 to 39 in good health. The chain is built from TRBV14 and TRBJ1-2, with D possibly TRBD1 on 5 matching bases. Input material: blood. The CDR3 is CASSQGQYCYGYTF. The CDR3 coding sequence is TGTGCCAGCAGCCAAGGACAGTACTGCTATGGCTACACCTTC. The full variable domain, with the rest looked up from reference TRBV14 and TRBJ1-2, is EAGVTQFPSHSVIEKGQTVTLRCDPISGHDNLYWYRRVMGKEIKFLLHFVKESKQDESGMPNNRFLAERTGGTYSTLKVQPAELEDSGVYFCASSQGQYCYGYTFGSGTRLTVV.